The next 9 T cell receptor beta chains were all read from a single sample in a study of cytomegalovirus exposure and HLA in healthy donors. Amplification used 60 Vbeta primers and 13 Jbeta primers. Method: immunoSEQ multiplex PCR; TCRdb's copy keeps in-frame clones and lacks some. The sample shows about 190,000 clones, about 69% of them seen only once. Sequencing used PBMCs. These receptors were obtained from a man aged 30 to 39 in good health and CMV-seropositive.

This clone has just a few counts. The chain uses TRBV6-5 and TRBJ1-4; tentatively, D is TRBD1 (6 bases). CDR3 length: 12 amino acids. Trimming stripped 4 bases from V and 8 bases from J, with 8 bases between. Germline-derived CDR1 and CDR2 are MNHEY and SVGAGI. The CDR3 region is CASSFDREKLFF. CDR3 coding DNA: TGTGCCAGCAGTTTCGACAGGGAAAAACTGTTTTTT.

This clone came up once. The rearrangement joins TRBV6-5 to TRBJ1-1, with D hard to call. Germline V gene lookup returns CDR1 MNHEY and CDR2 SVGAGI. The CDR3 consists of 13 residues. V was trimmed by 7 bases and J by 0 bases, leaving 9 bases between them. CDR3 in DNA: TGTGCCAGCACCACGAGGGTGAACACTGAAGCTTTCTTT. Translated, it gives CASTTRVNTEAFF.

The V gene is TRBV7-2, the J gene TRBJ1-1; D uncertain. The CDR3 is 14 amino acids. The germline V gene has CDR1 SGHTA and CDR2 FQGNSA. Trimming removed 0 bases at V and 3 bases at J, with 8 bases between. DNA of the CDR3: TGTGCCAGCAGCTTAGCGAGGATGTACACTGAAGCTTTCTTT. It yields the protein CASSLARMYTEAFF.

This clone was found a few times. V gene TRBV2 combines with J gene TRBJ2-2, with 8 positions matching TRBD2. The junction had 9 bases not matched to a gene; V was cut back by 10 bases and J by 5 bases. From germline, CDR1 is SNHLY and CDR2 FYNNEI. The CDR3 contains 14 residues. CDR3 loop: CATRLLAATGELFF. The DNA for the CDR3 is TGTGCCACGCGGTTACTAGCGGCAACCGGGGAGCTGTTTTTT.

V gene TRBV6-1 combines with J gene TRBJ1-2, with D perhaps TRBD1 (6 bases). Germline assignment: CDR1 MNHNS and CDR2 SASEGT. V lost 0 bases and J lost 8, with 16 bases in between. The CDR3 contains 15 residues. CDR3 sequence (DNA): TGTGCCAGCAGTGAAGCCCCGGGAGGGGGGGGCGGCTACACCTTC. It is translated as CASSEAPGGGGGYTF.

The rearrangement joins TRBV19 to TRBJ1-5; D is perhaps TRBD1 (6 bases). The V gene's germline CDR1 is LNHDA and CDR2 SQIVND (reference sequence). Trimming took off 10 bases at V and 0 bases at J, with 22 bases between the two ends. This CDR3 region has 17 residues. The CDR3 region has the DNA TGTGCCACCACAGGGCCAACACGTGTAAGTAGCAATCAGCCCCAGCATTTT. This sequence encodes CATTGPTRVSSNQPQHF.

V and J are TRBV10-3 and TRBJ2-5, with TRBD1 identical over 11 bases. This CDR3 is 14 amino acids long. CDR1 and CDR2 from the germline V gene are ENHRY and SYGVKD. J was trimmed by 5 bases and V by 11 bases; bases with no gene match: 10. CDR3 loop: CAARGDRGRETQYF. CDR3 sequence (DNA): TGTGCCGCCAGAGGGGACAGGGGGAGGGAGACCCAGTACTTC.

CDR3 DNA: TGTGCCAGCTCCCCAGCGGGGACTAGTGCCTACGAGCAGTACTTC. Protein product: CASSPAGTSAYEQYF. The V and J genes are TRBV6-5 and TRBJ2-7, with 8 nucleotides matching TRBD2. Germline assignment: CDR1 MNHEY and CDR2 SVGAGI. V trimming: 8 bases; J trimming: 2 bases; junction bases outside the gene matches: 11. The CDR3 is made up of 15 amino acids.

The gene calls are TRBV14 and TRBJ2-7, with 13 nucleotides matching TRBD2. CDR3 length: 15 amino acids. The germline gives CDR1 SGHDN, CDR2 FVKESK. The trim removed 5 bases at V and 7 bases at J, leaving 8 bases unmatched. CDR3 residues: CASSTGLAGVPEQYF. The CDR3 DNA reads as TGTGCCAGCAGCACAGGACTAGCGGGAGTACCGGAGCAGTACTTC.